The clone carrying this T cell receptor beta chain was found once. Its matching antigen is unknown. These data originate in a study of CD8 T cell repertoires and HIV-1 epitope variants. Overall study: Separate from the cultures, 1M uncultured T cells served as baseline.

Germline values: CDR1 MDHEN, CDR2 SYDVKM. J was trimmed by 9 bases and V by 5 bases; bases with no gene match: 19. The CDR3 spans 17 residues. Profiled with immunoSEQ multiplex PCR; TCRdb holds only in-frame clones, not every one. The data hold roughly 4,100 clones, with 68% observed a single time. This receptor was obtained from a male donor with HIV. The chain joins TRBV28 to TRBJ2-7, with 10 bases lining up with TRBD2. The sample taken for sequencing was cultured CD8+ T cells derived from PBMCs. CDR3 in DNA: TGTGCCAGCAGTCCCCAAGAAGCGGGAGGGCCGAATTCGAGGCAGTACTTC. Its protein is CASSPQEAGGPNSRQYF.